This entry describes one T cell receptor beta chain. Those enrolled in Seattle joined during active infection and were followed longitudinally afterward. In the original processing: Counts of nucleated cells, estimated from reference gene primer amplification, were obtained. Method: immunoSEQ multiplex PCR; TCRdb's copy keeps in-frame clones and lacks some. The V and J calls and the clone size are those of that table, but D and trimming were determined from the DNA. The sample lists about 250,000 clones, around 89% seen once, with about 2.1% in the top ten. The CDR3 consists of 15 residues. CDR1 is MNHNS and CDR2 is SASEGT in the germline V gene. V lost 3 bases, J lost 5 bases, and 16 bases lay in between. This sample is part of a study of blood T cell repertoires in COVID-19. Study-wide background: COVID-19 samples collected from the United States, Italy and Spain covered acute and convalescent phases. From T cells, B-cell-depleted T cells, or PBMCs came the material, which was cDNA or gDNA.

The sequence derives from a woman aged 55-70 years with COVID-19, enrolled during active disease. V gene TRBV6-1 combines with J gene TRBJ1-2, with D possibly TRBD1 on 5 matching bases. The sequenced material came from peripheral blood. The CDR3 spells CASSDGRGGGYGYTF. The CDR3 DNA sequence: TGTGCCAGCAGTGATGGGAGGGGTGGAGGTTATGGCTACACCTTC.